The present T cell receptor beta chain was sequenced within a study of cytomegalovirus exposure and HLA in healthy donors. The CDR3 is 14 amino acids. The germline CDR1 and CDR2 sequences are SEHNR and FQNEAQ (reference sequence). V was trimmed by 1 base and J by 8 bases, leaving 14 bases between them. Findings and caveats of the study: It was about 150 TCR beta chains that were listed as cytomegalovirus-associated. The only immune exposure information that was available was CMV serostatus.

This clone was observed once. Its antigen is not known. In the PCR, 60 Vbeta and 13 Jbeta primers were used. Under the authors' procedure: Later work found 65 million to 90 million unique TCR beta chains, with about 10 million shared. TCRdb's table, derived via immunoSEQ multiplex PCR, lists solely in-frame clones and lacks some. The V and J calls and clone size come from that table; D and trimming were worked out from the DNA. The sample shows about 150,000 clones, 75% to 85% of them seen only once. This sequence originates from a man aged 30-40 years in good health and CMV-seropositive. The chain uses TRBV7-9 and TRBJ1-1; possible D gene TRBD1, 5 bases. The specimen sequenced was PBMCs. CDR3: CASSLEVGNREAFF. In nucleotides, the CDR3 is TGTGCCAGCAGCTTAGAGGTGGGCAACAGGGAAGCTTTCTTT.